This T cell receptor beta chain was sequenced in a study of blood T cell repertoires in COVID-19 (dated by TCRdb to 2020 to 2022). For context, the study as a whole: The collaborator samples originated in the United States, Italy and Spain and spanned the acute and convalescent phases of COVID-19. The prospective study material was composed of cDNA or gDNA derived from T cells, B-cell-depleted T cells, or PBMCs. Subjects who had been exposed to COVID-19, were actively infected with it, or had recovered from it provided the deeply sampled blood TCRbeta repertoires that made up the dataset. The repertoires were released in a freely available public database intended as a resource for research on the immune response to SARS-CoV-2. Samples came from the ongoing ImmuneRACE study (first 160 participants) plus 1,254 subjects from 6 global collaborators. Sample metadata almost always included a de-identified subject ID, COVID-19 status, age in years and sex. Where HLA class I and class II types were available, the types were taken from metadata supplied by the sample provider, not from assay-based typing. Broad study findings and their caveats: The amount of clinical and demographic metadata varied by source and participant and was provided uncurated.

The germline V gene encodes CDR1 SGHNT and CDR2 YYREEE (reference sequence). V was cut back by 4 bases and J by 3 bases, leaving a gap of 10 bases between them. The CDR3 holds 14 amino acids from the cysteine to the phenylalanine. The DNA shown is the 42-base CDR3, in frame from base 1. The immunoSEQ Assay, a bias-controlled multiplex PCR, was used to amplify TCRbeta CDR3 regions from genomic DNA. As for the original processing: Nucleated cell counts per sample were estimated from amplification of reference gene primers within the assay. To quantify the absolute abundance of each unique TCRbeta CDR3 rearrangement, sequence reads were collapsed and filtered. Productive Simpson clonality was computed per sample as the square root of Simpson's diversity index over productive rearrangements. The table comes from immuneACCESS by way of TCRdb, which keeps in-frame sequences with V and J called. Part of the clones is missing from these tables; in studies checked, under half for an unresolved V gene and the rest for unknown reasons. V, J and clone size are taken as reported in that table, and D and trimming were inferred from the DNA itself. Within this sample are fewer than 85,000 clones, with approximately 82% of them counted one time only. The ten largest make up over 15% of the sample.

Whole blood was collected in K2EDTA tubes by collaborating institutions according to the institutions' own protocols. For TCRbeta analysis, collaborators shipped samples in one of three forms: frozen whole blood, isolated PBMCs, or DNA extracted from either of those sample types. With regard to this clone: Its antigen remains unidentified. Base qualities were left out, and no much larger clone turns up one base away.

The material sequenced was peripheral blood. The TCR originated in a woman in her sixties with acute or convalescent COVID-19. The rearranged segments are TRBV5-4 and TRBJ1-4; TRBD1 is a possible D gene, resting on 6 matching bases. The DNA sequence is TGTGCCAGCAGCCGCGGACAGTCTAATGAAAAACTGTTTTTT. This sequence encodes CASSRGQSNEKLFF. Where the CDR3 stops, the reference TRBV5-4 and TRBJ1-4 genes take over; the full variable domain is ETGVTQSPTHLIKTRGQQVTLRCSSQSGHNTVSWYQQALGQGPQFIFQYYREEENGRGNFPPRFSGLQFPNYSSELNVNALELDDSALYLCASSRGQSNEKLFFGSGTQLSVL.